This T cell receptor (beta chain) is drawn from a study of OX40 agonist ivuxolimab in advanced cancers. Study information: Patients with hepatocellular carcinoma, melanoma, renal cell or head and neck cancer made up the dose-escalation patients. Study-wide findings and caveats: No determination was made of the antigen specificity of the expanded peripheral T cells. There were, on average, more expanded clones in CD8+ T cells than in CD4+.

Trimming at V came to 6 bases and at J to 5 bases, leaving 4 bases not matched to a gene. CDR1 is KGHSH, CDR2 LQKENI, per germline. CDR3 length: 14 amino acids. To note about this clone: What it binds is unknown. Other nucleotide sequences in the sample specify the same CDR3.

Libraries were prepared by immunoSEQ multiplex PCR; TCRdb keeps only in-frame clonotypes and omits some of them. The sample consists of roughly 90,000 clones, roughly 91% of them appearing once. Patients were ineligible given autoimmune disease history or systemic immunosuppression. This clonotype originated in an adult with an advanced solid tumor such as melanoma, head and neck, liver or kidney cancer. The genes are TRBV18 and TRBJ1-5, with TRBD1 matching 10 bases. The sequencing used CD4+ or CD8+ T cells sorted from blood, collected in a trial of the OX40 agonist ivuxolimab. In DNA form, the CDR3 reads TGTGCCAGCTCGCCCGGACAGGGGGATCAGCCCCAGCATTTT. Its translation: CASSPGQGDQPQHF.